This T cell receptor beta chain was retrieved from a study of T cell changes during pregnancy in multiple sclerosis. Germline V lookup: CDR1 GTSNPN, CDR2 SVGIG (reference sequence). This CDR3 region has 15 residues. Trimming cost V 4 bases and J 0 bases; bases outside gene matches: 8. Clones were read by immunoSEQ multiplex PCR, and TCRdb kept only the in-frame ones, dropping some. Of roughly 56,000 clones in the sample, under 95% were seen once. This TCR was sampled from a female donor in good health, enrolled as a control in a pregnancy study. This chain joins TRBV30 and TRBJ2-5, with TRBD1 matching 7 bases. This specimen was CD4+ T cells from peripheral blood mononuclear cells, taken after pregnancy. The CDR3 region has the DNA TGTGCCTGGACCAGAGCCGGACAGGACCAAGAGACCCAGTACTTC. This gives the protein CAWTRAGQDQETQYF.